The subject of this entry is one TCR beta chain. This clone has more than one count but fewer than ten. Its antigen target is currently unknown. Within one base of it there is no much larger clone, and no base qualities were kept. In the paper's terms, the time point label means: pretreatment peripheral blood. A cohort of 25 to 35 patients with locally advanced or metastatic urothelial carcinoma, treated at Memorial Sloan Kettering on a trial protocol, was included. Peripheral blood mononuclear cells were collected pretreatment and during treatment, with between 1 and 8 total time points obtained per patient. The Qiagen DNeasy Blood extraction kit was used to purify genomic DNA from total PBMCs and tumor samples. Collected pretreatment and during treatment, PBMCs were isolated and stored as previously described. The data stem from a study of PD-L1 blockade in urothelial cancer (TCRdb year 2017). The study in broad terms: Every patient began therapy in the mid-2010s and was given atezolizumab 1,200 mg intravenously every 3 weeks. Twenty-five of 29 patients were males with bladder-origin urothelial cancer, and about 65% of the roughly 30 reported a prior smoking history. An ECOG performance status of 0 or 1 was recorded for the patients, and 0 to 3 prior chemotherapy regimens had been received by the patients. Blood samples were analyzed at two time points: 3 weeks after treatment start (second dose) and 6 weeks after treatment start. A median of around 150,000 T cells and tens of thousands of unique TCRs was obtained from blood samples, and a median clonality of approximately 0.08 was observed. Somatic, immune and clinical correlates of response to PD-L1 blockade with atezolizumab in urothelial cancer were the focus of an exploratory multi-omic analysis. Pretreatment tumor samples, along with matched peripheral blood collected serially before and after atezolizumab treatment, underwent TCR sequencing. Durable clinical benefit was defined as a progression-free survival longer than 6 months, and TCR features were additionally tested against progression-free survival and overall survival. Whole exome sequencing and RNA sequencing of pretreatment tumors were performed alongside TCR sequencing in the same patients. Durable clinical benefit was achieved by nine patients and was not achieved by 20 patients. Around 30 patients had pretreatment blood TCR-seq, around 25 had at least one posttreatment blood collection, and around 25 had tumor TCR-seq.

To estimate absolute template abundance from read counts, synthetic TCR analog templates were spiked into each PCR. TCRbeta CDR3 regions were amplified from genomic DNA with bias-controlled V and J gene primers using the immunoSEQ assay. Sequencing of rearranged TCRbeta segments was performed at approximately 20X coverage. The authors' pipeline ran thus. Sequencing errors were corrected by clustering and CDR3s were annotated against IMGT to assign V, D and J genes. Out-of-frame and stop-codon sequences were excluded, and only productive TCRbeta rearrangements were used in downstream analyses. Clonality was calculated as one minus the Shannon entropy normalized by the log of the number of unique productive sequences. Fisher's exact test with Benjamini-Hochberg correction, using a cutoff of adjusted p below 0.01, was how clones that differed between time points or between blood and tumor were identified. Drawn from immuneACCESS, this table holds only the in-frame rearrangements with V and J called that TCRdb kept. Clones are partly lost; checked studies trace under half to an unresolved V gene and leave the rest unexplained. The DNA gave D and trimming, while V, J and clone size come from that table. This sample gives 86,000 or so clones in total; around 85% of them show up just once. 13% to 15% of the sample is held by the ten biggest clonotypes.

The CDR3 starts with the cysteine, ends with the phenylalanine, and has 14 residues. Only the CDR3 DNA is retained, 42 bases long and in frame from the first base. Trimming removed 3 bases from V and 8 bases from J; the gene matches leave 12 bases unexplained. CDR1 GTSNPN and CDR2 SVGIG were looked up in the germline V gene (reference sequence). Results the study describes overall, beyond this receptor: Small sample size (n of about 29) and many exploratory analyses mean the results are intended to be hypothesis-generating. A pretreatment peripheral blood TCR clonality below the median was linked to improved progression-free and overall survival. Patients with durable benefit showed greater expansion of tumor-associated TCR clones in peripheral blood 3 weeks after starting treatment (n of about 22, p = 0.022).

The sequences come from PBMCs, collected around atezolizumab (anti-PD-L1) treatment. The rearranged segments are TRBV30 and TRBJ1-2, with TRBD1 matching 7 junction bases. This clonotype was obtained from a man aged 60 to 75 with urothelial cancer. The CDR3 in this case is CAWRGDSFRPGYTF. The nucleotide sequence is TGTGCCTGGAGGGGGGACAGCTTTAGACCCGGCTACACCTTC. Where the CDR3 stops, the reference TRBV30 and TRBJ1-2 genes take over; the full variable domain is SQTIHQWPATLVQPVGSPLSLECTVEGTSNPNLYWYRQAAGRGLQLLFYSVGIGQISSEVPQNLSASRPQDRQFILSSKKLLLSDSGFYLCAWRGDSFRPGYTFGSGTRLTVV.